This T cell receptor (beta chain) was identified in a study of cytomegalovirus exposure and HLA in healthy donors. Nominally healthy donors provided the samples, though records likely missed some immune exposures. The PCR had 60 Vbeta and 13 Jbeta primers. Some clones are missing from TCRdb's copy, which holds only in-frame ones; the method was immunoSEQ multiplex PCR. Of fewer than 200,000 clones in the sample, 65% to 85% were seen once. Concerning this clone itself: Antigen unknown.

Study outcomes and limitations: A later analysis reportedly identified an Asian-associated ancestry cluster as carrying fewer N-insertions than the approximately 620-donor mean. Several V segments, TRBV6-2 and TRBV6-3 among them, could not be told apart and were dropped.

Per germline, CDR1 SGHNT and CDR2 YYREEE (reference sequence). J was trimmed by 5 bases and V by 4 bases; bases with no gene match: 10. CDR3 length: 16 residues. This receptor was identified in a female donor in good health and CMV-seronegative. Material for sequencing was PBMCs. The chain employs TRBV5-4 and TRBJ2-2, with 8 bases identical to TRBD2. The CDR3 region has the DNA TGTGCCAGCAGCCAAGAGATTACTAGCGGAACCGGGGAGCTGTTTTTT. As protein: CASSQEITSGTGELFF.